This entry is about one T cell receptor (beta chain). Its antigen is undetermined. Sequencing of the DNA from cultured CD4+ T cells was carried out with the Oncomine TCR Beta short-read assay. MiXCR, run by TCRdb on the PCR reads, gives a single entry per CDR3 protein. Among tens of thousands of distinct CDR3 sequences listed, about 56% were seen once. Regarding treatment: approximately nine-day PBMC culture with coronavirus spike peptide pools or control peptides (ViraFEST assay). Peptide-pool expansion of antigen-specific T cells preceded TCR sequencing in ViraFEST. This record belongs to a study of vaccination and CD4 T cells after COVID-19. Trimming removed 6 bases from V and 1 base from J, with 23 bases in between. Germline CDR1 and CDR2: SNHLY and FYNNEI. This CDR3 is built from 18 residues.

This clonotype was obtained from a human donor who had recovered from COVID-19. The V and J genes are TRBV2 and TRBJ2-3; D not certain. Input material: CD4+ T cells from blood, cultured in vitro. DNA of the CDR3: TGTGCCAGCAGCCTCCGCCGGGTAAACGGGTTCGGCACAGATACGCAGTATTTT. It is translated as CASSLRRVNGFGTDTQYF.